Shown below are 18 T cell receptor beta chains from a single sample sequenced in a study of T cells in Graves' hyperthyroidism and ophthalmopathy. Researchers amplified the TCR beta CDR3 regions from RNA transcripts. The HTBI primer set drove a first-round RT-PCR of the TCR CDR3. TCRdb reprocessed the multiplex PCR reads via MiXCR and lists one record per CDR3 protein. The table shows 730,000 or so distinct CDR3 sequences, with 18% occurring only once. The sequencing input was blood. These receptor sequences come from a woman aged 45-65 years with Graves' hyperthyroidism that later progressed to Graves' ophthalmopathy.

This clonotype was seen a handful of times. V and J are TRBV7-9 and TRBJ1-6; D not certain. The V gene lost 3 bases and the J gene lost 5 bases, with 11 bases spanning the gap. Germline loops: CDR1 SEHNR, CDR2 FQNEAQ (reference sequence). The CDR3 contains 15 residues. CDR3 bases: TGTGCCAGCAGCTTCGGGGATTCCAATAATTCACCCCTCCACTTT. Its protein product is CASSFGDSNNSPLHF. The entire variable domain, with the rest obtained from reference TRBV7-9 and TRBJ1-6, is as follows: DTGVSQNPRHKITKRGQNVTFRCDPISEHNRLYWYRQTLGQGPEFLTYFQNEAQLEKSRLLSDRFSAERPKGSFSTLEIQRTEQGDSAMYLCASSFGDSNNSPLHFGNGTRLTVT.

The table lists this clonotype with a few counts. The chain couples TRBV5-5 to TRBJ2-2, with D maybe TRBD1 (5 bases). The germline gives CDR1 SGHKS, CDR2 YYEKEE (reference sequence). V gave up 4 bases and J gave up 0 bases, with 10 bases separating them. The CDR3 loop spans 15 amino acids. CDR3 sequence (DNA): TGTGCCAGCAGCAGGGGCATAACGAACACCGGGGAGCTGTTTTTT. Protein: CASSRGITNTGELFF.

This clonotype came up many times. The V call is TRBV18, the J call TRBJ1-2, with D maybe TRBD1 (5 bases). V dropped 2 bases and J dropped 0 bases, with 10 bases sitting between them. Germline values: CDR1 KGHSH, CDR2 LQKENI. The CDR3 is 15 residues long. CDR3 sequence (DNA): TGTGCCAGCTCACCAGGTTCAGGGACTAACTATGGCTACACCTTC. Its translation: CASSPGSGTNYGYTF. The full variable domain, completed using reference TRBV18 and TRBJ1-2, is NAGVMQNPRHLVRRRGQEARLRCSPMKGHSHVYWYRQLPEEGLKFMVYLQKENIIDESGMPKERFSAEFPKEGPSILRIQQVVRGDSAAYFCASSPGSGTNYGYTFGSGTRLTVV.

The sample holds many counts of this clonotype. The chain recombines TRBV20-1 with TRBJ2-7; D possibly uses TRBD1 or TRBD2 (7 bases each). Per the germline V gene, CDR1 is DFQATT and CDR2 is SNEGSKA (reference sequence). The germline V and J ends were trimmed by 6 bases and 0 bases, with 15 bases remaining between them. The CDR3 has 14 residues. This CDR3 is CSAEAGGGSYEQYF. The CDR3 DNA is TGCAGTGCGGAGGCAGGGGGGGGCTCCTACGAGCAGTACTTC.

The rearrangement joins TRBV6-9 to TRBJ2-2; D may be TRBD2 (5 bases). The V and J ends lost 3 bases and 2 bases respectively, with 13 bases between them. Germline lookup yields CDR1 MNHGY and CDR2 SVAAGI. The CDR3 sequence is 16 residues long. CDR3 sequence reads: CASSYGVSSNTGELFF. In DNA, the CDR3 is TGTGCCAGCAGTTACGGGGTCAGCAGTAACACCGGGGAGCTGTTTTTT.

This sequence joins TRBV29-1 and TRBJ2-7; 9 bases line up with TRBD1. V shed 4 bases and J 1 base; nucleotides not matched to a gene: 2. The CDR3 has 13 residues. Germline assignment: CDR1 SQVTM and CDR2 ANQGSEA. The CDR3 nucleotides are TGCAGCGTTGTGGGGACAGGGTCCTACGAGCAGTACTTC. This sequence encodes CSVVGTGSYEQYF.

This clonotype has ten or more counts. The junction and the germline gene differ at one end; a read error may be behind it. The chain recombines TRBV3-1 with TRBJ1-1; the D is unclear. CDR1 and CDR2 (germline): LGHDT, YNNKEL (reference sequence). CDR3 size: 14 residues. CDR3 DNA: TGTGCCAGCAGACAAGATGCCCGGGCCACTGAAGCTTTCTTT. Amino acid sequence: CASRQDARATEAFF.

This clonotype has a handful of counts. The rearrangement uses TRBV7-9 and TRBJ2-7; 8 bases are shared with TRBD1. Per the germline V gene, CDR1 is SEHNR and CDR2 is FQNEAQ (reference sequence). The ends lost 1 base at V and 3 bases at J; junction bases unmatched: 11. This CDR3 has 17 amino acids. In DNA form, the CDR3 reads TGTGCCAGCAGCTTAGGGGGTGGAACAGGGGGAAACTACGAGCAGTACTTC. Its translation: CASSLGGGTGGNYEQYF. Variable domain in full (rest from reference TRBV7-9 and TRBJ2-7): DTGVSQNPRHKITKRGQNVTFRCDPISEHNRLYWYRQTLGQGPEFLTYFQNEAQLEKSRLLSDRFSAERPKGSFSTLEIQRTEQGDSAMYLCASSLGGGTGGNYEQYFGPGTRLTVT.

V gene TRBV20-1 combines with J gene TRBJ2-3; tentative D call: TRBD2 (6 bases). V shed 3 bases and J shed 1 base, with 14 bases lying between them. The CDR3 contains 15 residues. Per the germline V gene, CDR1 is DFQATT and CDR2 is SNEGSKA (reference sequence). For the CDR3, the DNA is TGCAGTGCTAGGGATATGCGGGACGGCACAGATACGCAGTATTTT. Its translation is CSARDMRDGTDTQYF.

This clonotype was seen a handful of times. Mismatch with germline at one junction end may stem from a read error. The chain employs TRBV3-1 and TRBJ2-2, with TRBD2 identical over 14 bases. Germline-derived CDR1 and CDR2 are LGHDT and YNNKEL (reference sequence). The CDR3 loop spans 17 amino acids. This CDR3 is CASQMTSGGENTRELFF. DNA of the CDR3: TGTGCCAGCCAAATGACTAGCGGGGGGGAGAACACCAGGGAGCTGTTTTTT. Full variable domain (outside the CDR3, taken from reference TRBV3-1 and TRBJ2-2): DTAVSQTPKYLVTQMGNDKSIKCEQNLGHDTMYWYKQDSKKFLKIMFSYNNKELIINETVPNRFSPKSPDKAHLNLHINSLELGDSAVYFCASQMTSGGENTRELFFGEGSRLTVL.

The V gene is TRBV9, the J gene TRBJ2-5; 7 nucleotides agree with TRBD1. The CDR3 has 15 residues. Germline-derived CDR1 and CDR2 are SGDLS and YYNGEE. The V and J ends lost 4 bases and 2 bases, in that order; junction bases with no gene match: 8. The CDR3 DNA reads TGTGCCAGCAGCTCCGGGACAGTGGCGCAAGAGACCCAGTACTTC. Protein: CASSSGTVAQETQYF.

This clonotype was observed at least ten times. The chain carries TRBV7-2 and TRBJ1-2; 8 bases fit TRBD1. The CDR3 spans 14 residues. Unmatched junction bases numbered 4, after V lost 5 bases and J lost 2 bases. Germline-derived CDR1 and CDR2 are SGHTA and FQGNSA. For the CDR3, the DNA is TGTGCCAGCAGCACACGGGACAGGAACTATGGCTACACCTTC. Translated, it gives CASSTRDRNYGYTF.

The V and J genes are TRBV5-1 and TRBJ2-1; D perhaps matches TRBD2 (6 bases). Trimming shortened V by 0 bases and J by 2 bases, and 6 bases separated the two germline ends. Germline V lookup: CDR1 SGHRS, CDR2 YFSETQ. This CDR3 region has 14 residues. CDR3 nucleotide sequence: TGCGCCAGCAGCTTGGGGAGGGCCTACAATGAGCAGTTCTTC. Translating gives CASSLGRAYNEQFF. Filled out from reference TRBV5-1 and TRBJ2-1, the complete variable domain reads KAGVTQTPRYLIKTRGQQVTLSCSPISGHRSVSWYQQTPGQGLQFLFEYFSETQRNKGNFPGRFSGRQFSNSRSEMNVSTLELGDSALYLCASSLGRAYNEQFFGPGTRLTVL.

This clonotype was seen more than once but under ten times. The J gene is TRBJ2-1, the V gene TRBV5-5, with 11 bases lining up with TRBD2. The germline CDR1 and CDR2 sequences are SGHKS and YYEKEE (reference sequence). Trimming at V came to 4 bases and at J to 1 base, leaving 7 bases not matched to a gene. The CDR3 consists of 17 residues. The DNA of the CDR3 is TGTGCCAGCAGCATCTTAGCGGGGGGGTATTCCTACAATGAGCAGTTCTTC. Residues: CASSILAGGYSYNEQFF.

To note about this clonotype: One base away lies a much larger clone, so this may be a sequencing read error. The DNA of the CDR3 is TGTGCCAGCAGCTTAGAGGACCTTTCGGGTTCCGGGGAGCTGTTTTTT. This translates into CASSLEDLSGSGELFF. The V gene is TRBV7-9, the J gene TRBJ2-2, with D hard to call. Trimming pared 1 base from V and 6 bases from J, leaving 15 bases between. From germline, CDR1 is SEHNR and CDR2 FQNEAQ (reference sequence). The CDR3 is 16 residues long.

In this sample, this clonotype turned up a few times. The chain couples TRBV4-2 to TRBJ1-2; TRBD1 might be the D (6 bases). Germline V gene lookup returns CDR1 LGHNA and CDR2 YNFKEQ. This CDR3 is built from 15 residues. V lost 1 base and J lost 4, with 13 bases in between. The CDR3, as DNA: TGTGCCAGCAGCCAAGGGGTGGGGGCTTTCTATGGCTACACCTTC. As protein: CASSQGVGAFYGYTF.

This clonotype showed up many times. The CDR3 loop is CAWSRDRSQNEQFF. The CDR3 nucleotides read TGTGCCTGGAGTCGGGACAGAAGTCAGAATGAGCAGTTCTTC. The V call is TRBV30, the J call TRBJ2-1; TRBD1 agrees at 7 bases. Germline lookup yields CDR1 GTSNPN and CDR2 SVGIG (reference sequence). V dropped 2 bases and J dropped 7; count of bases not matched to a gene: 8. This CDR3 contains 14 residues. Based on the CDR3 plus reference TRBV30 and TRBJ2-1, the full variable domain is SQTIHQWPATLVQPVGSPLSLECTVEGTSNPNLYWYRQAAGRGLQLLFYSVGIGQISSEVPQNLSASRPQDRQFILSSKKLLLSDSGFYLCAWSRDRSQNEQFFGPGTRLTVL.

This clonotype occurred a few times. The V and J genes are TRBV2 and TRBJ2-2, with D uncertain. V was shortened by 7 bases and J by 2 bases, with 11 bases between the two germline ends. The germline V gene encodes CDR1 SNHLY and CDR2 FYNNEI. This CDR3 has 14 residues. CDR3 DNA sequence: TGTGCCAGCATCGCCTCGATAAACACCGGGGAGCTGTTTTTT. Translating it yields CASIASINTGELFF.